This TCR beta chain emerged from a study of T cell repertoires in cytomegalovirus infection. In germline, CDR1 is SGHNT, CDR2 YYREEE (reference sequence). Trimming shortened V by 2 bases and J by 8 bases, and 14 bases separated the two germline ends. The length of the CDR3 is 14 residues. TCRdb called the reads again in MiXCR, with one record for every CDR3 protein. The data show fewer than 550,000 distinct CDR3 sequences, 11% seen once. The sample holds many counts of this clonotype. The receptor was isolated from a human donor in good health (CMV status not recorded). Some clones in this sample may be carry-over from other donors' samples. The material sequenced was PBMCs. V gene TRBV5-4 combines with J gene TRBJ2-1; D is perhaps TRBD2 (7 bases). This CDR3 reads CASSLGGGEYEQFF. The CDR3 DNA reads TGTGCCAGCAGCTTAGGGGGGGGGGAATATGAGCAGTTCTTC. The whole variable domain, remainder taken from reference TRBV5-4 and TRBJ2-1, is ETGVTQSPTHLIKTRGQQVTLRCSSQSGHNTVSWYQQALGQGPQFIFQYYREEENGRGNFPPRFSGLQFPNYSSELNVNALELDDSALYLCASSLGGGEYEQFFGPGTRLTVL.